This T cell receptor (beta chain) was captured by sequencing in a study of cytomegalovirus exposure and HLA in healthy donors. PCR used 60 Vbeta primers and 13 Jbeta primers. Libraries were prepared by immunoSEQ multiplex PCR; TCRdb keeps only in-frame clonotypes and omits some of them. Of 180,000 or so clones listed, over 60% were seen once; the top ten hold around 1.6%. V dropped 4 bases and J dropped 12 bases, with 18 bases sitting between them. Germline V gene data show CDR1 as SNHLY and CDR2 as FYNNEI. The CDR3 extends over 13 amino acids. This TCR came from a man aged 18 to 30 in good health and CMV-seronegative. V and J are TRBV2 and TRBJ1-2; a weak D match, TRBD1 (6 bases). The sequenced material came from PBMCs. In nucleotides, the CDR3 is TGTGCCAGCAGTGTGGGGGGCCCGGGGGGGGACACCTTC. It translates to CASSVGGPGGDTF.